A single sample gave rise to the 5 T cell receptor beta chains below, sequenced in a study of T cell repertoires in cytomegalovirus infection. TCRdb redid the calling of the reads with MiXCR, one entry per CDR3 protein. The sample has about 310,000 distinct CDR3 sequences; roughly 15% are singletons. The sample was PBMCs. These receptor sequences come from a human donor in good health (CMV status not recorded). Some clones in this sample may be carry-over from other donors' samples.

The V and J genes are TRBV7-6 and TRBJ2-7; maybe TRBD2 (5 bases). Trimming took off 1 base at V and 3 bases at J, with 16 bases between the two ends. The CDR3 contains 16 residues. Germline lookup yields CDR1 SGHVS and CDR2 FNYEAQ. In nucleotides, the CDR3 is TGTGCCAGCAGCTTAGGGGCCGGACTGTTGGTCTACGAGCAGTACTTC. It translates to CASSLGAGLLVYEQYF.

For the CDR3, the DNA is TGTGCCAGCATTGAGATGGGCTCTGGAAACACCATATATTTT. Its protein is CASIEMGSGNTIYF. This sequence joins TRBV28 and TRBJ1-3; D ambiguous. V was pared by 7 bases and J by 0 bases, with 10 bases between. The length of the CDR3 is 14 residues. Germline loops: CDR1 MDHEN, CDR2 SYDVKM. The variable domain in full, with the rest retrieved from reference TRBV28 and TRBJ1-3, is DVKVTQSSRYLVKRTGEKVFLECVQDMDHENMFWYRQDPGLGLRLIYFSYDVKMKEKGDIPEGYSVSREKKERFSLILESASTNQTSMYLCASIEMGSGNTIYFGEGSWLTVV.

This clonotype was seen ten or more times. The V gene is TRBV7-2, the J gene TRBJ2-1; the D gene could be TRBD1 or TRBD2 (5 bases each). Trimming shortened V by 5 bases and J by 8 bases, and 19 bases separated the two germline ends. CDR3 length: 15 amino acids. Germline CDR1 SGHTA, CDR2 FQGNSA. CDR3 nucleotide sequence: TGTGCCAGCAGCCGACTTATGGGGCGGCGGGATGAGCAGTTCTTC. Encoded protein: CASSRLMGRRDEQFF.

Ten or more counts support this clonotype. V gene TRBV12-3 or TRBV12-4 combines with J gene TRBJ2-7; 8 positions agree with TRBD1. This CDR3 comprises 16 residues. Trimming at V came to 7 bases and at J to 6 bases, leaving 17 bases not matched to a gene. The CDR3 nucleotides read TGTGCCAGCACAGACAGGGGATCCGGCAGGCCGGGCGAGCAGTACTTC. Translating it yields CASTDRGSGRPGEQYF.

The chain has TRBV5-1 and TRBJ1-1; 10 bases map to TRBD1. J was trimmed by 3 bases and V by 4 bases; bases with no gene match: 3. The CDR3 loop spans 14 amino acids. Germline V gene sequence: CDR1 SGHRS, CDR2 YFSETQ. This CDR3 reads CASSTGQGHTEAFF. In nucleotides, the CDR3 is TGCGCCAGCAGCACGGGACAGGGGCACACTGAAGCTTTCTTT.